This T cell receptor (beta chain) is drawn from a study of blood T cell repertoires in COVID-19. Study-wide background: PBMCs, B-cell-depleted T cells, or T cells provided the cDNA or gDNA that made up the material.

The germline gives CDR1 MDHEN, CDR2 SYDVKM. This CDR3 is 14 amino acids long. V shed 4 bases and J shed 1 base, with 10 bases lying between them. As handled by the study authors: Amplification with reference gene primers provided the estimates of nucleated cell counts. Repertoires were generated with immunoSEQ multiplex PCR, while TCRdb's copy carries only in-frame clones and drops some. That table furnishes V, J and clone size, whereas the DNA furnished D and trimming. The data show about 210,000 clones, 80% to 90% seen once. This clonotype was obtained from a man in his sixties who had recovered from COVID-19. Material: peripheral blood. The gene calls are TRBV28 and TRBJ1-1; the D gene is possibly TRBD1 (6 bases). CDR3 DNA: TGTGCCAGCAGTTCTACAGGGAGGAACACTGAAGCTTTCTTT. Its protein product is CASSSTGRNTEAFF.